The following is a T cell receptor beta chain sequence with its context. Its matching antigen is unknown. This entry comes from a study of cytomegalovirus exposure and HLA in healthy donors. Per the germline V gene, CDR1 is MDHEN and CDR2 is SYDVKM. Deletions cut 1 base from V and 0 bases from J, with 13 bases between. The CDR3 has 16 amino acids. Primers for the PCR totalled 60 Vbeta and 13 Jbeta. The assay was immunoSEQ multiplex PCR, and TCRdb's table has in-frame clones only and misses some. Here the sample spans over 150,000 clones, around 76% being singletons. Study outcomes and limitations: It was fewer than 200 TCR beta chains that were listed as cytomegalovirus-associated.

This TCR was sampled from a girl aged 5-17 years in good health and CMV-seropositive. The specimen was PBMCs. The chain carries TRBV28 and TRBJ2-7; D might be TRBD1 (6 bases). This chain's CDR3 is CASSLSWTVASYEQYF. The CDR3 DNA sequence: TGTGCCAGCAGTTTATCCTGGACAGTGGCCTCCTACGAGCAGTACTTC.